This T cell receptor beta chain came from a study of T-cell reconstitution after alpha-beta-depleted transplantation in children. In its sample, this clonotype was seen many times. For TCRbeta, the library was prepared with unique molecular identifiers. Each CDR3 protein is one row after TCRdb ran MiXCR on the PCR reads. Of around 72,000 distinct CDR3 sequences in the sample, roughly 4.4% are singletons; the top ten hold about 19%. This CDR3 spans 16 amino acids. With V trimmed by 4 bases and J by 4 bases, 7 bases remained unmatched. The germline V gene encodes CDR1 LGHNA and CDR2 YSLEER. This clonotype originated in a boy under three years old who had a stem cell transplant for acute myeloid leukemia, so the T cells may come from the graft donor. The rearrangement uses TRBV4-3 and TRBJ2-3, with 11 bases lining up with TRBD1. The sequencing used PBMCs, mostly from graft donor cells, collected 180 days after TCRalphabeta/CD19-depleted stem cell transplant. The CDR3 DNA follows: TGCGCCAGCAGCCTCGGACAGGGGGCGGGCGCAGATACGCAGTATTTT. It codes for CASSLGQGAGADTQYF.